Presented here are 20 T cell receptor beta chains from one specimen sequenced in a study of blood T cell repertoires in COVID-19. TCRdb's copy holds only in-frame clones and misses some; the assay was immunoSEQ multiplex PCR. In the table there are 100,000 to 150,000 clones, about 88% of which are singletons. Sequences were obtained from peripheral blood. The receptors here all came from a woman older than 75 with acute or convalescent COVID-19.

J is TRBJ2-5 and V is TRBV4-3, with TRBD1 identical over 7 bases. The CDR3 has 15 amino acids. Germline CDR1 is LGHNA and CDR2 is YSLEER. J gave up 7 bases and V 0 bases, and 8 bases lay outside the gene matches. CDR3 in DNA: TGCGCCAGCAGCCAAGATAATAGGGGGCAGGGGACCCAGTACTTC. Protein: CASSQDNRGQGTQYF.

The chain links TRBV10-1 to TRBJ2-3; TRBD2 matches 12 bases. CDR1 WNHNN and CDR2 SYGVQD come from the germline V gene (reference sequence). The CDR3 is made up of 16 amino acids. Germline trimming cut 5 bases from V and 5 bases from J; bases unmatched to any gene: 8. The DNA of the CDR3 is TGCGCCAGCAGTACGACTAGCGGGAGAGTTGGAGATACGCAGTATTTT. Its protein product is CASSTTSGRVGDTQYF.

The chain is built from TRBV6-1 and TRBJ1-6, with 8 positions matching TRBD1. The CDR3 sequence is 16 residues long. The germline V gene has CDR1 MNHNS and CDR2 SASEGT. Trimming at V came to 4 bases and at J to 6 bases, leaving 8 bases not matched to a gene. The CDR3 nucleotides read TGTGCCAGCAGTGTCTACCATGACAGGGGTAATTCACCCCTCCACTTT. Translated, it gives CASSVYHDRGNSPLHF.

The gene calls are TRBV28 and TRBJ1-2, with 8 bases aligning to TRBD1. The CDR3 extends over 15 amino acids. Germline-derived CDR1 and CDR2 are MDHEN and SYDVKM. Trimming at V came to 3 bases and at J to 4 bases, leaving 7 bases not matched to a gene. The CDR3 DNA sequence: TGTGCCAGCAGTTTGGGAGGACAGGGACTCTATGGCTACACCTTC. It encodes CASSLGGQGLYGYTF.

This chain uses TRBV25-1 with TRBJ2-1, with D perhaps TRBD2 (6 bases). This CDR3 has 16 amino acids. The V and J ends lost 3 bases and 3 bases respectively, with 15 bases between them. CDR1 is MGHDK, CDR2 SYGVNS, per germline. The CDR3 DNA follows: TGTGCCAGCAGTGATTATGCGGGACGTGTCTACAATGAGCAGTTCTTC. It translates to CASSDYAGRVYNEQFF.

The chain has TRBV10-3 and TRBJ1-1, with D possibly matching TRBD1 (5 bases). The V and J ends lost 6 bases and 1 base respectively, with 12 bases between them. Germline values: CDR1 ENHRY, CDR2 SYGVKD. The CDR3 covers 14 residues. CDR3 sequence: CAISQTATNTEAFF. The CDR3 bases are TGTGCCATCAGCCAGACAGCCACGAACACTGAAGCTTTCTTT.

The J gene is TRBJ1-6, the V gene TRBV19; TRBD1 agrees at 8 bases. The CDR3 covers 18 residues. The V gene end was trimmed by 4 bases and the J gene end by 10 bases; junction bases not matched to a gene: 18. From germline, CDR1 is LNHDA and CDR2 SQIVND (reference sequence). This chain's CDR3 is CASSNTGTGSPRQSPLHF. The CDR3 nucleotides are TGTGCCAGTAGTAACACCGGGACAGGTTCTCCGCGGCAGTCACCCCTCCACTTT. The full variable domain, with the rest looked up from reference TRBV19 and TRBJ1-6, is DGGITQSPKYLFRKEGQNVTLSCEQNLNHDAMYWYRQDPGQGLRLIYYSQIVNDFQKGDIAEGYSVSREKKESFPLTVTSAQKNPTAFYLCASSNTGTGSPRQSPLHFGNGTRLTVT.

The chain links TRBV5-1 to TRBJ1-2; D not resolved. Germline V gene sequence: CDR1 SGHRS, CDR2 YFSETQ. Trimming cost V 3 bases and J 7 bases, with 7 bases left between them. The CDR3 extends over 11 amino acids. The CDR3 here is CASSSSVGYTF. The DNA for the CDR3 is TGCGCCAGCAGCTCCTCCGTTGGCTACACCTTC.

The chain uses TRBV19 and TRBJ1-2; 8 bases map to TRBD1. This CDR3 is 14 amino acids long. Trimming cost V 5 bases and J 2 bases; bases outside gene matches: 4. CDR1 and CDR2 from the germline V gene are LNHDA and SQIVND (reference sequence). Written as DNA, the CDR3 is TGTGCCAGTAGTCCGACAGGGGACAACTATGGCTACACCTTC. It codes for CASSPTGDNYGYTF.

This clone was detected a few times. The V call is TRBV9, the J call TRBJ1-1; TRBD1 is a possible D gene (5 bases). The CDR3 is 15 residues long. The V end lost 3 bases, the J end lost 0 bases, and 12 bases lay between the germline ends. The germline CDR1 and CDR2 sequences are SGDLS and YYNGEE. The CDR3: CASSATEGMNTEAFF. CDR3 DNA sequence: TGTGCCAGCAGCGCGACGGAGGGGATGAACACTGAAGCTTTCTTT.

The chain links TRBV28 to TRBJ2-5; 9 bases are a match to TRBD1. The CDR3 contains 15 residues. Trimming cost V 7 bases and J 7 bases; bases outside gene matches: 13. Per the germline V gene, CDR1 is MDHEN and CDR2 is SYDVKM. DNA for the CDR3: TGTGCCAGCACCAACCCCGGGACAGGGAGAAGGACCCAGTACTTC. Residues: CASTNPGTGRRTQYF.

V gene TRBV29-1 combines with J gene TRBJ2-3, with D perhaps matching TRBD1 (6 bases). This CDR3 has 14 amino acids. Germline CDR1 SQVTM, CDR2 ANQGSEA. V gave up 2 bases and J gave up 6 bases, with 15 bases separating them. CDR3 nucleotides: TGCAGCGTTGAAAACAGGGACAATTTGGATACGCAGTATTTT. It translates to CSVENRDNLDTQYF.

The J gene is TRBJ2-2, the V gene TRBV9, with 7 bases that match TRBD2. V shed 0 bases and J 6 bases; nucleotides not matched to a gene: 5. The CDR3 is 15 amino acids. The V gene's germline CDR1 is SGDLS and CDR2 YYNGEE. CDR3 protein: CASSVAGGWAGELFF. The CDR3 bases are TGTGCCAGCAGCGTAGCGGGAGGTTGGGCCGGGGAGCTGTTTTTT.

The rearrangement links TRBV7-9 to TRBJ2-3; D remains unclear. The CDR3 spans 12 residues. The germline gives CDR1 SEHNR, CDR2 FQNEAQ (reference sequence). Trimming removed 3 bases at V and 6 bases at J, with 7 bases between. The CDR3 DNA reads TGTGCCAGCAGCTTTGTCGCGGATACGCAGTATTTT. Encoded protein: CASSFVADTQYF. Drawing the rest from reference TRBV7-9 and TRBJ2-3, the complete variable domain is DTGVSQNPRHKITKRGQNVTFRCDPISEHNRLYWYRQTLGQGPEFLTYFQNEAQLEKSRLLSDRFSAERPKGSFSTLEIQRTEQGDSAMYLCASSFVADTQYFGPGTRLTVL.

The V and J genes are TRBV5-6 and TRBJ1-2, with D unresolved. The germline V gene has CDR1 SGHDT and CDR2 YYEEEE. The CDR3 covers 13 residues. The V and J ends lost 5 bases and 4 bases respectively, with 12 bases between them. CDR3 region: CASSLSESYGYTF. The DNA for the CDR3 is TGTGCCAGCAGTTTGTCTGAGAGCTATGGCTACACCTTC. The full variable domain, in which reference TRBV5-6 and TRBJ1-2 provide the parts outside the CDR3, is DAGVTQSPTHLIKTRGQQVTLRCSPKSGHDTVSWYQQALGQGPQFIFQYYEEEERQRGNFPDRFSGHQFPNYSSELNVNALLLGDSALYLCASSLSESYGYTFGSGTRLTVV.

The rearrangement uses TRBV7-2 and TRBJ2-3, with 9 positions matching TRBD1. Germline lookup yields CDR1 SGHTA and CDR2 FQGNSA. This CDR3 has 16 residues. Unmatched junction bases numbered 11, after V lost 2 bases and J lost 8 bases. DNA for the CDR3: TGTGCCAGCAGCTTACCGGGACAGGGCTCACATGGTACGCAGTATTTT. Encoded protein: CASSLPGQGSHGTQYF. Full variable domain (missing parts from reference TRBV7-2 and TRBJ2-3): GAGVSQSPSNKVTEKGKDVELRCDPISGHTALYWYRQSLGQGLEFLIYFQGNSAPDKSGLPSDRFSAERTGGSVSTLTIQRTQQEDSAVYLCASSLPGQGSHGTQYFGPGTRLTVL.

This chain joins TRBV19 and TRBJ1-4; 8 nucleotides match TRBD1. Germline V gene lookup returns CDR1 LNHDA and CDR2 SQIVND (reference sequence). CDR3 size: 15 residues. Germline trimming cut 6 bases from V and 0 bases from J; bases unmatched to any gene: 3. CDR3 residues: CASRSDRATNEKLFF. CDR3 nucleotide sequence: TGTGCCAGTAGATCGGACAGGGCAACTAATGAAAAACTGTTTTTT.

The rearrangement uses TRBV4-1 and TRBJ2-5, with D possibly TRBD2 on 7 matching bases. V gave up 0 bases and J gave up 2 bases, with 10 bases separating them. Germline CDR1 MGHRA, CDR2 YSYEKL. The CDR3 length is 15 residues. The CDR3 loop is CASSQEGGGQETQYF. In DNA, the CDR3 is TGCGCCAGCAGCCAAGAAGGGGGGGGTCAAGAGACCCAGTACTTC.

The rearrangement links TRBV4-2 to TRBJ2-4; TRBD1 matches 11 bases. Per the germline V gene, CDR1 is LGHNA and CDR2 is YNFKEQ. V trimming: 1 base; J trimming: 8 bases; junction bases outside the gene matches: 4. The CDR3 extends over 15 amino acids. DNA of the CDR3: TGTGCCAGCAGCCAAGCCGGGACAGGGGGTCACATTCAGTACTTC. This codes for CASSQAGTGGHIQYF.

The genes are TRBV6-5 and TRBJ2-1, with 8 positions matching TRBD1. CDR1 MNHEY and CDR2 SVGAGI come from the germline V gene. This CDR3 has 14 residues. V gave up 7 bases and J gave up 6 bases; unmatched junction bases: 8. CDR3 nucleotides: TGTGCCAGCATCGAATCCAGGGGGCGCAATGAGCAGTTCTTC. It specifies CASIESRGRNEQFF.